A single sample gave rise to the 19 T cell receptor beta chains below, sequenced in a study of blood T cell repertoires in COVID-19 (dated by TCRdb to 2018 to 2020). The library was prepared using the immunoSEQ multiplex PCR assay. Held by TCRdb, this immuneACCESS table contains in-frame sequences only and omits some clones. Under half of the omission traces to an unresolved V gene where checked; the cause of the rest is unknown. The sample records 200,000 to 250,000 clones, roughly 85% of which are singletons. Less than 4% of the sample is taken by the ten largest. Sequenced material: peripheral blood. These receptors were obtained from a woman of 80 years or more with acute or convalescent COVID-19.

V gene TRBV3-1 (or the pseudogene TRBV3-2) combines with J gene TRBJ2-3, with TRBD2 matching 7 bases. Germline V lookup: CDR1 LGHDT, CDR2 YNNKEL (reference sequence). The CDR3 sequence is 17 residues long. The trim removed 0 bases at V and 6 bases at J, leaving 12 bases unmatched. CDR3 in DNA: TGTGCCAGCAGCCAAGAGGCCCCCACTAGCGAAGTCGATACGCAGTATTTT. As protein: CASSQEAPTSEVDTQYF.

This chain connects TRBV5-1 to TRBJ2-5; 13 nucleotides line up with TRBD2. Germline values: CDR1 SGHRS, CDR2 YFSETQ. The V and J ends lost 5 bases and 1 base, in that order; junction bases with no gene match: 5. The CDR3 runs to 16 residues. The CDR3 DNA follows: TGCGCCAGCAGTCCCGGGACTAGCGGGGCCCAAGAGACCCAGTACTTC. Encoded protein: CASSPGTSGAQETQYF. The whole variable domain, remainder taken from reference TRBV5-1 and TRBJ2-5, is KAGVTQTPRYLIKTRGQQVTLSCSPISGHRSVSWYQQTPGQGLQFLFEYFSETQRNKGNFPGRFSGRQFSNSRSEMNVSTLELGDSALYLCASSPGTSGAQETQYFGPGTRLLVL.

This chain connects TRBV6-5 to TRBJ1-5; possible D gene TRBD1, 5 bases. CDR3 size: 15 residues. Germline values: CDR1 MNHEY, CDR2 SVGAGI. V lost 6 bases to trimming and J lost 0 bases, with 12 bases between them. The CDR3 DNA is TGTGCCAGCAGCGACGGGGGGATTAGCAATCAGCCCCAGCATTTT. Its translation is CASSDGGISNQPQHF.

This clone has more than one count but fewer than ten. The genes are TRBV5-4 and TRBJ2-7, with 10 bases that match TRBD1. CDR3 length: 15 residues. The germline gives CDR1 SGHNT, CDR2 YYREEE (reference sequence). V trimming: 0 bases; J trimming: 8 bases; junction bases outside the gene matches: 8. CDR3 DNA: TGTGCCAGCAGCTTGGGTGGGACAGGGGAGGTTAAGCAGTACTTC. Its translation: CASSLGGTGEVKQYF.

The chain recombines TRBV6-4 with TRBJ1-2, with D possibly matching TRBD1 (5 bases). The CDR3 runs to 14 residues. V was pared by 6 bases and J by 2 bases, with 13 bases between. Germline V lookup: CDR1 MRHNA, CDR2 SNTAGT. CDR3 in amino acids: CASSPDRTNYGYTF. The CDR3 DNA reads TGTGCCAGCAGCCCCGACAGAACCAACTATGGCTACACCTTC.

The chain couples TRBV3-1 (or the pseudogene TRBV3-2) to TRBJ2-5; 7 nucleotides match TRBD2. The CDR3 is made up of 18 amino acids. CDR1 and CDR2 from the germline V gene are LGHDT and YNNKEL (reference sequence). J was trimmed by 0 bases and V by 0 bases; bases with no gene match: 10. CDR3: CASSQEYGREGYQETQYF. DNA for the CDR3: TGTGCCAGCAGCCAAGAATATGGGAGGGAGGGGTACCAAGAGACCCAGTACTTC.

The V gene is TRBV3-1 (or the pseudogene TRBV3-2), the J gene TRBJ1-2; unclear D gene. V lost 4 bases to trimming and J lost 3 bases, with 15 bases between them. CDR3 length: 15 residues. Germline values: CDR1 LGHDT, CDR2 YNNKEL (reference sequence). CDR3 DNA sequence: TGTGCCAGCAGCCCCGGATCTCGGGTATACTATGGCTACACCTTC. Its protein product is CASSPGSRVYYGYTF.

The chain uses TRBV3-1 (or the pseudogene TRBV3-2) and TRBJ2-3, with TRBD2 as a possible D gene (5 bases). Looked up from germline, CDR1 is LGHDT and CDR2 is YNNKEL (reference sequence). Trimming pared 1 base from V and 5 bases from J, leaving 16 bases between. The CDR3 contains 16 residues. The CDR3 spells CASSQARGSGIDTQYF. The DNA for the CDR3 is TGTGCCAGCAGCCAAGCAAGAGGATCGGGGATAGATACGCAGTATTTT.

The V and J genes are TRBV7-8 and TRBJ2-7, with D perhaps matching TRBD2 (7 bases). Germline loops: CDR1 SGHVS, CDR2 FQNEAQ. This CDR3 has 14 residues. V dropped 1 base and J dropped 4 bases, with 11 bases sitting between them. CDR3 loop: CASSLGGGGYEQYF. In DNA form, the CDR3 reads TGTGCCAGCAGCTTAGGGGGGGGCGGGTACGAGCAGTACTTC.

This clone was recorded a few times. The V gene is TRBV11-3, the J gene TRBJ1-6; D is undetermined. Trimming cost V 4 bases and J 14 bases, with 18 bases left between them. This CDR3 is 14 amino acids long. CDR1 is SGHNT and CDR2 is YENEEA in the germline V gene. CDR3 nucleotides: TGTGCCAGCAGCTACAGATCACGCCACTTAGCCCTCCACTTT. It specifies CASSYRSRHLALHF.

V gene TRBV28 combines with J gene TRBJ1-1, with 7 bases matching TRBD1. The CDR3 covers 16 residues. Germline V gives CDR1 MDHEN, CDR2 SYDVKM. Germline trimming cut 2 bases from V and 4 bases from J; bases unmatched to any gene: 10. The CDR3 loop is CASSLTPDRLSTEAFF. CDR3 nucleotides: TGTGCCAGCAGTTTAACCCCGGACAGGCTTAGCACTGAAGCTTTCTTT.

This rearrangement joins TRBV10-3 to TRBJ2-1; 9 nucleotides align to TRBD2. Germline CDR1 reads ENHRY; CDR2 reads SYGVKD. The CDR3 loop spans 16 amino acids. V trimming: 0 bases; J trimming: 5 bases; junction bases outside the gene matches: 5. The CDR3 coding sequence is TGTGCCATCAGTGAGTCGGGCGGGGGGGCCAACAATGAGCAGTTCTTC. Amino acids: CAISESGGGANNEQFF.

The genes are TRBV2 and TRBJ1-3, with TRBD1 identical over 8 bases. Germline trimming cut 3 bases from V and 1 base from J; bases unmatched to any gene: 5. CDR1 is SNHLY and CDR2 is FYNNEI in the germline V gene. The CDR3 runs 16 residues. The CDR3 DNA follows: TGTGCCAGCAGTGAGGCAGGGGGCACTTCTGGAAACACCATATATTTT. It yields the protein CASSEAGGTSGNTIYF. Combining the CDR3 with reference TRBV2 and TRBJ1-3 gives the whole variable domain EPEVTQTPSHQVTQMGQEVILRCVPISNHLYFYWYRQILGQKVEFLVSFYNNEISEKSEIFDDQFSVERPDGSNFTLKIRSTKLEDSAMYFCASSEAGGTSGNTIYFGEGSWLTVV.

This clone turned up a few times. The J gene is TRBJ2-3, the V gene TRBV5-4; TRBD2 matches at 9 bases. V was pared by 0 bases and J by 0 bases, with 5 bases of the junction left unmatched. This CDR3 is built from 17 residues. Germline V gene data show CDR1 as SGHNT and CDR2 as YYREEE (reference sequence). CDR3 DNA sequence: TGTGCCAGCAGCTTGGGGGCGGGGGGGCCCAGCACAGATACGCAGTATTTT. Its protein product is CASSLGAGGPSTDTQYF.

The chain recombines TRBV5-1 with TRBJ1-5, with 10 nucleotides matching TRBD1. This CDR3 comprises 15 residues. The trim removed 7 bases at V and 5 bases at J, leaving 9 bases unmatched. Germline-derived CDR1 and CDR2 are SGHRS and YFSETQ. Written as DNA, the CDR3 is TGCGCCAGCTCGCTGGAGACAGGGGGCCATCAGCCCCAGCATTTT. This codes for CASSLETGGHQPQHF.

The genes are TRBV3-1 (or the pseudogene TRBV3-2) and TRBJ1-3, with D uncertain. From germline, CDR1 is LGHDT and CDR2 YNNKEL (reference sequence). V lost 6 bases and J 0 bases, leaving 6 bases between the germline ends. The CDR3 contains 13 residues. The CDR3 is CASRRSSGNTIYF. Written as DNA, the CDR3 is TGTGCCAGCAGAAGGAGCTCTGGAAACACCATATATTTT.

The V gene is TRBV28, the J gene TRBJ1-4; TRBD1 matches 8 bases. V lost 6 bases, J lost 7 bases, and 7 bases stayed unmatched. CDR3 length equals 14 residues. Germline values: CDR1 MDHEN, CDR2 SYDVKM. The CDR3 sequence is CASSGTGGVEKLFF. In DNA form, the CDR3 reads TGTGCCAGCAGCGGGACAGGCGGGGTTGAAAAACTGTTTTTT.

The V call is TRBV13, the J call TRBJ1-1; 9 bases are a match to TRBD1. Germline V gene lookup returns CDR1 PRHDT and CDR2 FYEKMQ (reference sequence). The CDR3 runs to 16 residues. With V trimmed by 6 bases and J by 4 bases, 12 bases remained unmatched. CDR3 nucleotides: TGTGCCAGCAGTTACAGGGGGCCTAGGAGGGGCACTGAAGCTTTCTTT. Translating it yields CASSYRGPRRGTEAFF.

The rearrangement links TRBV7-2 to TRBJ1-1; D perhaps matches TRBD1 (6 bases). The length of the CDR3 is 14 residues. Germline V gene data show CDR1 as SGHTA and CDR2 as FQGNSA. Trimming removed 9 bases at V and 3 bases at J, with 17 bases between. The DNA for the CDR3 is TGTGCCAGGGCACAGGGCAGGGCGTACACTGAAGCTTTCTTT. It specifies CARAQGRAYTEAFF. Together with reference TRBV7-2 and TRBJ1-1, the CDR3 gives the full variable domain: GAGVSQSPSNKVTEKGKDVELRCDPISGHTALYWYRQSLGQGLEFLIYFQGNSAPDKSGLPSDRFSAERTGGSVSTLTIQRTQQEDSAVYLCARAQGRAYTEAFFGQGTRLTVV.